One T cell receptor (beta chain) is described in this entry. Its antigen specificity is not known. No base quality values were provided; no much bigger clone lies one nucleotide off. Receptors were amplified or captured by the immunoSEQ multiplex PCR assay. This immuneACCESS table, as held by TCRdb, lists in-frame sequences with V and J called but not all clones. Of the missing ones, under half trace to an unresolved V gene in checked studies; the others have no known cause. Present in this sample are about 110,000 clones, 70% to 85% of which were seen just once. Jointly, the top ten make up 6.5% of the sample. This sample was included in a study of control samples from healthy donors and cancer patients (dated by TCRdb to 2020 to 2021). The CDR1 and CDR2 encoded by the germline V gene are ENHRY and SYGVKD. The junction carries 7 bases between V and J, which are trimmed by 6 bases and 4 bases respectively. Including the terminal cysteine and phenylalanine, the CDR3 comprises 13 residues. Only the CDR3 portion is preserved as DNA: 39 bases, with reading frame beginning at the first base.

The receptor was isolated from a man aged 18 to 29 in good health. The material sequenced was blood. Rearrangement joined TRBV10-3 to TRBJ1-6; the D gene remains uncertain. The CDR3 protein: CAISGNYNSPLHF. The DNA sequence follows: TGTGCCATCAGCGGGAATTATAATTCACCCCTCCACTTT.